These 28 T cell receptor beta chains share one sample of origin, sequenced in a study of blood T cell repertoires in COVID-19. Assay used: immunoSEQ multiplex PCR; TCRdb lists only in-frame clones, some missing. The sample records under 200,000 clones, more than 90% being singletons. The sample comprised peripheral blood. The receptors shown here come from a man aged 50 to 59 with acute or convalescent COVID-19.

The chain links TRBV9 to TRBJ1-1; 7 nucleotides agree with TRBD1. The CDR3 runs to 14 residues. Looked up from germline, CDR1 is SGDLS and CDR2 is YYNGEE. V was clipped by 3 bases and J by 3 bases; unmatched bases: 5. The CDR3 sequence is CASSAQTGDTEAFF. CDR3 nucleotide sequence: TGTGCCAGCAGCGCCCAAACAGGGGACACTGAAGCTTTCTTT.

V and J are TRBV6-5 and TRBJ2-1, with TRBD1 matching over 7 bases. After removal of 4 bases from V and 5 bases from J, the junction contained 11 bases not matched to a gene. CDR1 is MNHEY, CDR2 SVGAGI, per germline. CDR3 length equals 16 residues. In DNA, the CDR3 is TGTGCCAGCAGTTCCCGTCGTGGACAGGCCAACAATGAGCAGTTCTTC. The encoded protein is CASSSRRGQANNEQFF.

The J gene is TRBJ1-5, the V gene TRBV28; D not certain. V was pared by 7 bases and J by 1 base, with 8 bases between. The germline V gene has CDR1 MDHEN and CDR2 SYDVKM. This CDR3 is built from 13 residues. Written as DNA, the CDR3 is TGTGCCAGCACGAGAGGGAGCAATCAGCCCCAGCATTTT. Translation: CASTRGSNQPQHF.

This rearrangement joins TRBV4-1 to TRBJ2-2; 10 bases align to TRBD2. This CDR3 region has 15 residues. V dropped 6 bases and J dropped 4; count of bases not matched to a gene: 5. Germline V CDR1 and CDR2: MGHRA, YSYEKL. The CDR3 bases are TGCGCCAGCAGTCGATCTAGCGGGAGCACCGGGGAGCTGTTTTTT. Translation gives CASSRSSGSTGELFF.

The chain recombines TRBV5-4 with TRBJ2-2; 7 bases match TRBD2. J lost 0 bases, V lost 3 bases, and 8 bases had no gene match. The germline CDR1 and CDR2 sequences are SGHNT and YYREEE (reference sequence). The CDR3 contains 17 residues. CDR3: CASSWRSGTANTGELFF. CDR3 DNA sequence: TGTGCCAGCAGCTGGAGGAGCGGGACGGCGAACACCGGGGAGCTGTTTTTT.

This clone was seen only once. The chain links TRBV18 to TRBJ1-6, with D unresolved. CDR1 is KGHSH and CDR2 is LQKENI in the germline V gene. The V gene lost 3 bases and the J gene lost 6 bases, with 15 bases spanning the gap. This CDR3 has 16 amino acids. The CDR3 nucleotides are TGTGCCAGCTCACCCGGGAGGGCCGCTAGTAATTCACCCCTCCACTTT. It yields the protein CASSPGRAASNSPLHF.

The V call is TRBV5-1, the J call TRBJ1-3; D may be TRBD1 (6 bases). V was cut by 2 bases and J by 6 bases, with 12 bases left in between. This CDR3 is 14 amino acids long. Germline CDR1 and CDR2: SGHRS and YFSETQ. CDR3 sequence: CASSFGQFENTIYF. CDR3 sequence (DNA): TGCGCCAGCAGCTTTGGACAGTTCGAAAACACCATATATTTT.

CDR3 loop: CASSYEGTGYTF. The CDR3 nucleotides read TGTGCCAGCAGTTACGAGGGTACTGGCTACACCTTC. This chain uses TRBV6-5 with TRBJ1-2; D is unclear. V lost 2 bases, J lost 7 bases, and 8 bases lay in between. CDR3 length: 12 amino acids. Germline V gene sequence: CDR1 MNHEY, CDR2 SVGAGI.

V is TRBV27 and J is TRBJ1-2; 9 nucleotides match TRBD1. This CDR3 is 13 amino acids long. V dropped 4 bases and J dropped 6; count of bases not matched to a gene: 3. Per the germline V gene, CDR1 is MNHEY and CDR2 is SMNVEV (reference sequence). The CDR3: CASSSTGGHGYTF. As DNA, the CDR3 is TGTGCCAGCAGTTCGACAGGGGGACATGGCTACACCTTC.

This rearrangement joins TRBV28 to TRBJ1-5; 10 bases agree with TRBD1. This CDR3 region has 15 residues. Germline trimming cut 3 bases from V and 4 bases from J; bases unmatched to any gene: 3. CDR1 and CDR2 (germline): MDHEN, SYDVKM. This CDR3 reads CASSLGQGRNQPQHF. DNA for the CDR3: TGTGCCAGCAGTTTGGGACAGGGGCGTAATCAGCCCCAGCATTTT.

This clone was observed once. The chain joins TRBV2 to TRBJ2-7; perhaps TRBD2 as D (7 bases). Germline V gives CDR1 SNHLY, CDR2 FYNNEI. CDR3 length: 13 amino acids. Trimming shortened V by 7 bases and J by 5 bases, and 15 bases separated the two germline ends. The CDR3 DNA sequence: TGTGCCAGCATTAAGCGGGACACTAACGAGCAGTACTTC. This encodes CASIKRDTNEQYF.

The chain employs TRBV13 and TRBJ1-2; 8 nucleotides line up with TRBD1. With V trimmed by 3 bases and J by 2 bases, 2 bases remained unmatched. The CDR3 runs 14 residues. Germline loops: CDR1 PRHDT, CDR2 FYEKMQ (reference sequence). The CDR3 spells CASSLAGGNYGYTF. The CDR3 nucleotides are TGTGCCAGCAGCTTGGCAGGGGGCAACTATGGCTACACCTTC.

This sequence joins TRBV29-1 and TRBJ2-7; D is possibly TRBD1 (5 bases). V dropped 6 bases and J dropped 5 bases, with 11 bases sitting between them. Per the germline V gene, CDR1 is SQVTM and CDR2 is ANQGSEA. The CDR3 extends over 11 amino acids. The CDR3 is CSVSGSDEQYF. CDR3 in DNA: TGCAGCGTATCAGGGTCTGACGAGCAGTACTTC.

V usage is TRBV6-5 and J usage is TRBJ1-5; 9 bases agree with TRBD1. The germline gives CDR1 MNHEY, CDR2 SVGAGI. CDR3 length: 15 residues. V shed 6 bases, J shed 6 bases, and the junction held 9 bases outside the gene matches. CDR3 region: CASRPGQGIGQPQHF. Written as DNA, the CDR3 is TGTGCCAGCAGACCGGGACAGGGAATAGGTCAGCCCCAGCATTTT.

The chain joins TRBV11-2 to TRBJ2-3; D ambiguous. This CDR3 comprises 12 residues. V was shortened by 5 bases and J by 2 bases, with 5 bases between the two germline ends. The germline V gene has CDR1 SGHAT and CDR2 FQNNGV. The CDR3: CASSPYTDTQYF. For the CDR3, the DNA is TGTGCCAGCAGCCCCTACACAGATACGCAGTATTTT.

The V and J genes are TRBV9 and TRBJ1-1, with unresolved D. V dropped 3 bases and J dropped 5 bases, with 14 bases sitting between them. Germline loops: CDR1 SGDLS, CDR2 YYNGEE. CDR3 length: 14 residues. CDR3 sequence (DNA): TGTGCCAGCAGCGAGAGCGGAGAGAGGACTGAAGCTTTCTTT. Its protein is CASSESGERTEAFF. Looking up the rest from reference TRBV9 and TRBJ1-1 gives the full variable domain: DSGVTQTPKHLITATGQRVTLRCSPRSGDLSVYWYQQSLDQGLQFLIQYYNGEERAKGNILERFSAQQFPDLHSELNLSSLELGDSALYFCASSESGERTEAFFGQGTRLTVV.

The chain links TRBV9 to TRBJ2-1, with 7 bases aligning to TRBD2. Trimming removed 2 bases from V and 7 bases from J; junction bases left unmatched: 9. This CDR3 has 15 amino acids. Germline loops: CDR1 SGDLS, CDR2 YYNGEE. In DNA form, the CDR3 reads TGTGCCAGCAGCGTCAGCGGGAAGATAAGTAATGAGCAGTTCTTC. Translating it yields CASSVSGKISNEQFF. The full variable domain, completed using reference TRBV9 and TRBJ2-1, is DSGVTQTPKHLITATGQRVTLRCSPRSGDLSVYWYQQSLDQGLQFLIQYYNGEERAKGNILERFSAQQFPDLHSELNLSSLELGDSALYFCASSVSGKISNEQFFGPGTRLTVL.

The chain combines TRBV19 with TRBJ1-1; 7 nucleotides agree with TRBD1. From germline, CDR1 is LNHDA and CDR2 SQIVND (reference sequence). Germline trimming cut 4 bases from V and 4 bases from J; bases unmatched to any gene: 3. CDR3 size: 13 residues. The CDR3 coding sequence is TGTGCCAGTAGTACCTACAGGGGCACTGAAGCTTTCTTT. Translated: CASSTYRGTEAFF.

This chain links TRBV7-3 with TRBJ2-3; a possible D gene is TRBD2 (6 bases). Germline CDR1 is SGHTA and CDR2 is FQGTGA. V was cut by 6 bases and J by 0 bases, with 19 bases left in between. This CDR3 is 17 amino acids long. CDR3 DNA sequence: TGTGCCAGCAGGCCTGGAGGGGCCGATACTAGCACAGATACGCAGTATTTT. Its protein product is CASRPGGADTSTDTQYF.

The gene calls are TRBV9 and TRBJ2-5; weak D call: TRBD2 (6 bases). Germline values: CDR1 SGDLS, CDR2 YYNGEE. The CDR3 consists of 14 residues. Trimming cost V 6 bases and J 7 bases, with 19 bases left between them. The DNA of the CDR3 is TGTGCCAGCACCGTGGGGCGGGACTCAACGACCCAGTACTTC. It yields the protein CASTVGRDSTTQYF.

This clone was detected only once. The chain couples TRBV4-2 to TRBJ2-1; 7 positions agree with TRBD1. The germline V gene has CDR1 LGHNA and CDR2 YNFKEQ. The CDR3 runs 15 residues. Trimming cost V 0 bases and J 7 bases; bases outside gene matches: 6. CDR3 nucleotide sequence: TGTGCCAGCAGCCAAGATGGGGACAGTCATAATGAGCAGTTCTTC. Translated, it gives CASSQDGDSHNEQFF.

In its sample, this clone was seen a few times. V is TRBV2 and J is TRBJ1-5, with D possibly being TRBD1 (5 bases). The V end was cut by 1 base, the J end by 5 bases, with 12 bases between. This CDR3 is built from 15 residues. The germline V gene encodes CDR1 SNHLY and CDR2 FYNNEI. The CDR3 protein is CASSEDSPRDQPQHF. The CDR3 DNA reads as TGTGCCAGCAGTGAAGACTCCCCCAGGGATCAGCCCCAGCATTTT. The full variable domain, with the rest looked up from reference TRBV2 and TRBJ1-5, is EPEVTQTPSHQVTQMGQEVILRCVPISNHLYFYWYRQILGQKVEFLVSFYNNEISEKSEIFDDQFSVERPDGSNFTLKIRSTKLEDSAMYFCASSEDSPRDQPQHFGDGTRLSIL.

This chain uses TRBV6-4 with TRBJ1-5, with D perhaps matching TRBD1 (6 bases). The CDR3 consists of 18 residues. The ends were cut back, 2 bases at V and 5 bases at J, with 22 bases in the middle. Germline V CDR1 and CDR2: MRHNA, SNTAGT. CDR3 DNA sequence: TGTGCCAGCAGTGACCAGACAGGAGGTTGGATCCCCTATCAGCCCCAGCATTTT. Its translation is CASSDQTGGWIPYQPQHF.

This chain connects TRBV9 to TRBJ1-5; D is possibly TRBD1 (6 bases). V shed 0 bases and J shed 3 bases, with 10 bases lying between them. The CDR3 totals 15 residues. The germline gives CDR1 SGDLS, CDR2 YYNGEE. The CDR3 bases are TGTGCCAGCAGCGTAGGGGACATTTCCAATCAGCCCCAGCATTTT. The encoded protein is CASSVGDISNQPQHF. Variable domain in full (rest from reference TRBV9 and TRBJ1-5): DSGVTQTPKHLITATGQRVTLRCSPRSGDLSVYWYQQSLDQGLQFLIQYYNGEERAKGNILERFSAQQFPDLHSELNLSSLELGDSALYFCASSVGDISNQPQHFGDGTRLSIL.

The rearrangement uses TRBV7-2 and TRBJ2-3, with 8 bases identical to TRBD2. V lost 1 base and J lost 6; bases outside the gene matches: 6. The CDR3 is made up of 15 amino acids. CDR1 and CDR2 (germline): SGHTA, FQGNSA. This CDR3 reads CASSLVAGGSDTQYF. The CDR3 DNA is TGTGCCAGCAGCTTAGTGGCGGGGGGCAGCGATACGCAGTATTTT.

This rearrangement joins TRBV10-1 to TRBJ2-2; D gene ambiguous. The germline V and J ends were trimmed by 6 bases and 2 bases, with 7 bases remaining between them. There are 13 residues in the CDR3. Per the germline V gene, CDR1 is WNHNN and CDR2 is SYGVQD (reference sequence). The CDR3 nucleotides are TGCGCCAGCAGGGCTTACAACACCGGGGAGCTGTTTTTT. Translated, it gives CASRAYNTGELFF.

The chain recombines TRBV7-2 with TRBJ1-2; 7 positions agree with TRBD1. The CDR3 contains 15 residues. With V trimmed by 0 bases and J by 8 bases, 9 bases remained unmatched. The V gene's germline CDR1 is SGHTA and CDR2 FQGNSA. The CDR3 DNA is TGTGCCAGCAGCTTAGCATCTTGGGGACAGCGGGGCTACACCTTC. It specifies CASSLASWGQRGYTF.

The V call is TRBV9, the J call TRBJ2-3; 8 nucleotides agree with TRBD2. The ends lost 6 bases at V and 1 base at J; junction bases unmatched: 10. CDR1 and CDR2 from the germline V gene are SGDLS and YYNGEE. This CDR3 has 16 residues. The CDR3 loop is CASTVAGRGGTDTQYF. CDR3 DNA: TGTGCCAGCACCGTCGCGGGGCGGGGGGGCACAGATACGCAGTATTTT. Full variable domain (rest looked up from reference TRBV9 and TRBJ2-3): DSGVTQTPKHLITATGQRVTLRCSPRSGDLSVYWYQQSLDQGLQFLIQYYNGEERAKGNILERFSAQQFPDLHSELNLSSLELGDSALYFCASTVAGRGGTDTQYFGPGTRLTVL.